This entry concerns a single TCR beta chain. The data were taken from a study of blood T cell repertoires in COVID-19. Study overall: Sample material is recorded as cDNA or gDNA derived from T cells, B-cell-depleted T cells, or PBMCs.

V gave up 6 bases and J gave up 4 bases; unmatched junction bases: 6. This CDR3 is built from 14 residues. Per germline, CDR1 LNHDA and CDR2 SQIVND (reference sequence). Using immunoSEQ multiplex PCR, the repertoire was profiled, and TCRdb retains in-frame clones only, with some absent. Seen here are approximately 250,000 clones, 86% observed once, and the top ten hold around 2.2%. The chain combines TRBV19 with TRBJ1-1; 9 nucleotides agree with TRBD1. The TCR was taken from a man aged 30 to 45 who had recovered from COVID-19. Sequencing was done on a sample of peripheral blood. CDR3 amino acids: CASRGQGRFTEAFF. Here the CDR3 DNA reads TGTGCCAGTAGGGGACAGGGCCGTTTCACTGAAGCTTTCTTT.